This TCR beta chain was retrieved from a study of regulatory T cells in long-lasting Graves disease. V dropped 8 bases and J dropped 4; count of bases not matched to a gene: 3. The germline V gene has CDR1 MDHEN and CDR2 SYDVKM. The CDR3 has 12 amino acids. Time point reported: newly diagnosed GD, antithyroid drugs for less than 3 months. RNA isolated from PBMCs was used to make the TCR library. This clonotype appeared many times. Library construction for TCR beta used iRepertoire HTBI primers and Arm-PCR of CDR3 regions. TCRdb reanalysed the multiplex PCR reads using MiXCR and keeps one entry per CDR3 protein. The repertoire holds 390,000 or so distinct CDR3 sequences, with approximately 12% as singletons. This sample also belongs to another study, concerning T cells in Graves' hyperthyroidism and ophthalmopathy.

The starting material was peripheral blood mononuclear cells (PBMCs), obtained at new diagnosis, from a patient treated with antithyroid drugs. This TCR derives from a woman younger than 35 with Graves disease. This chain joins TRBV28 and TRBJ2-7; 9 nucleotides agree with TRBD1. CDR3 DNA sequence: TGTGCCAGCCTACAGGGGGCTTACGAGCAGTACTTC. This encodes CASLQGAYEQYF.